These 20 T cell receptor beta chains were sequenced from one sample in a study of patients and donors after allogeneic stem cell transplantation. Each CDR3 protein gets one entry after TCRdb re-called the RT-PCR reads with MiXCR. This table has more than 150,000 distinct CDR3 sequences, nearly 25% appearing once. The sequencing input was blood, either unsorted or a sorted T cell fraction (not recorded which). The receptor source for this set is a human donor who was either an allogeneic HSCT recipient or a stem cell or donor lymphocyte infusion donor (not recorded which). It is not recorded whose cells these are; they may come from a transplant donor.

This clonotype came up a few times. Here the CDR3 reads CASSQDPPVGIYGYTF. CDR3 sequence (DNA): TGTGCCAGCAGCCAAGATCCCCCCGTGGGGATCTATGGCTACACCTTC. The chain recombines TRBV14 with TRBJ1-2; D gene ambiguous. This CDR3 spans 16 amino acids. Trimming removed 0 bases at V and 4 bases at J, with 15 bases between. The germline V gene encodes CDR1 SGHDN and CDR2 FVKESK.

A few counts support this clonotype. The chain links TRBV3-1 to TRBJ2-1; 10 bases match TRBD2. V was pared by 3 bases and J by 0 bases, with 2 bases of the junction left unmatched. Germline CDR1 LGHDT, CDR2 YNNKEL (reference sequence). This CDR3 is built from 16 residues. The CDR3, as DNA: TGTGCCAGCAGCCACTTAGCGGGGGGCTCCTACAATGAGCAGTTCTTC. The encoded protein is CASSHLAGGSYNEQFF.

This chain joins TRBV7-3 and TRBJ2-1, with D perhaps TRBD1 (5 bases). Trimming cost V 5 bases and J 4 bases, with 15 bases left between them. Looked up from germline, CDR1 is SGHTA and CDR2 is FQGTGA. The CDR3 has 15 residues. The CDR3 here is CASSPDRGRYNEQFF. Here the CDR3 DNA reads TGTGCCAGCAGCCCAGACAGAGGTCGGTACAATGAGCAGTTCTTC. The complete variable domain, with remaining parts taken from reference TRBV7-3 and TRBJ2-1, reads GAGVSQTPSNKVTEKGKYVELRCDPISGHTALYWYRQSLGQGPEFLIYFQGTGAADDSGLPNDRFFAVRPEGSVSTLKIQRTERGDSAVYLCASSPDRGRYNEQFFGPGTRLTVL.

The rearrangement uses TRBV6-6 and TRBJ2-4; unclear D gene. Trimming shortened V by 7 bases and J by 5 bases, and 12 bases separated the two germline ends. Germline values: CDR1 MNHNY, CDR2 SVGAGI (reference sequence). CDR3 length: 13 amino acids. Here the CDR3 DNA reads TGTGCCAGCAACCCCGTGACGGAAAACATTCAGTACTTC. Its protein product is CASNPVTENIQYF.

The V and J genes are TRBV28 and TRBJ1-5; D remains ambiguous. The germline V gene encodes CDR1 MDHEN and CDR2 SYDVKM. The CDR3 runs to 13 residues. The V end lost 9 bases, the J end lost 2 bases, and 11 bases lay between the germline ends. The DNA of the CDR3 is TGTGCCAGTTACCAGGCGGGCAATCAGCCCCAGCATTTT. Translated: CASYQAGNQPQHF.

This clonotype was seen a handful of times. The rearrangement uses TRBV12-3 or TRBV12-4 and TRBJ1-5; possible D gene TRBD1, 5 bases. The CDR3 spans 17 residues. Trimming took 5 bases from V and 6 from J, leaving 23 bases between them. DNA of the CDR3: TGTGCCAGCAGTCGCATTATTGCCCTCAGGGTTCGTCAGCCCCAGCATTTT. As protein: CASSRIIALRVRQPQHF.

About this clonotype itself: At one end the junction does not follow the germline gene, possibly because of a read error. The rearrangement joins TRBV7-8 to TRBJ2-4; 8 nucleotides align to TRBD2. The CDR3 covers 15 residues. The V gene's germline CDR1 is SGHVS and CDR2 FQNEAQ. CDR3: CASSLAGGIGNIQYF. DNA of the CDR3: TGTGCCAGCAGCCTAGCGGGCGGGATCGGAAACATTCAGTACTTC.

The rearrangement joins TRBV12-3 or TRBV12-4 to TRBJ2-6, with 10 bases that match TRBD1. The ends lost 3 bases at V and 0 bases at J; junction bases unmatched: 5. The CDR3 is made up of 18 amino acids. CDR3 nucleotides: TGTGCCAGCAGTTTCCCCGGGACAGGGGACTCTGGGGCCAACGTCCTGACTTTC. Protein product: CASSFPGTGDSGANVLTF.

The chain employs TRBV5-1 and TRBJ1-6; D uncertain. V lost 2 bases, J lost 9 bases, and 12 bases lay in between. The CDR3 consists of 14 residues. The germline CDR1 and CDR2 sequences are SGHRS and YFSETQ. CDR3 residues: CASSFTDWGSPLHF. CDR3 coding DNA: TGCGCCAGCAGCTTTACAGACTGGGGTTCACCCCTCCACTTT.

The CDR3: CASSLVKGSLGTGELFF. The CDR3 bases are TGCGCCAGCAGCTTGGTTAAGGGCTCCCTTGGCACCGGGGAGCTGTTTTTT. This chain links TRBV5-1 with TRBJ2-2; D ambiguous. Germline CDR1 and CDR2: SGHRS and YFSETQ. Trimming stripped 0 bases from V and 4 bases from J, with 16 bases between. The CDR3 has 17 residues.

The chain couples TRBV20-1 to TRBJ1-5; the D gene is possibly TRBD1 (5 bases). Trimming removed 0 bases from V and 6 bases from J, with 15 bases in between. This CDR3 contains 15 residues. Germline V gene lookup returns CDR1 DFQATT and CDR2 SNEGSKA (reference sequence). This CDR3 is CSARDPRTLLQPQHF. The CDR3 DNA follows: TGCAGTGCTAGAGATCCCAGGACATTACTTCAGCCCCAGCATTTT.

The chain is built from TRBV12-3 or TRBV12-4 and TRBJ2-4; 12 nucleotides match TRBD1. The CDR3 is 16 residues long. Unmatched junction bases numbered 5, after V lost 3 bases and J lost 5 bases. The CDR3 sequence: CASSFRDRGRENIQYF. The CDR3 DNA is TGTGCCAGCAGTTTCCGGGACAGGGGGCGGGAAAACATTCAGTACTTC.

The chain couples TRBV28 to TRBJ1-2; the D gene is possibly TRBD1 (6 bases). There are 13 residues in the CDR3. The germline V gene has CDR1 MDHEN and CDR2 SYDVKM. V lost 10 bases and J lost 7, with 19 bases in between. The CDR3 here is CATELMGAGGYTF. The CDR3 DNA reads TGTGCCACCGAGTTGATGGGGGCCGGTGGCTACACCTTC.

This clonotype was observed a handful of times. The chain uses TRBV6-6 and TRBJ2-7; 9 bases line up with TRBD1. Germline V CDR1 and CDR2: MNHNY, SVGAGI (reference sequence). The ends lost 2 bases at V and 5 bases at J; junction bases unmatched: 10. The CDR3 loop spans 16 amino acids. For the CDR3, the DNA is TGTGCCAGCAGTTACCATTCCTTGGACAGGGGCCACGAGCAGTACTTC. It is translated as CASSYHSLDRGHEQYF.

This clonotype turned up a few times. CDR3 DNA sequence: TGTGCCAGCTCACCGGCGACAAACGGTAGAGGTGAAGCTTTCTTT. It translates to CASSPATNGRGEAFF. The chain is built from TRBV18 and TRBJ1-1; unclear D gene. V lost 3 bases and J 7 bases, leaving 18 bases between the germline ends. CDR3 size: 15 residues. Germline CDR1 is KGHSH and CDR2 is LQKENI.

This clonotype was seen only a few times. The chain has TRBV12-3 or TRBV12-4 and TRBJ2-3; D is possibly TRBD2 (6 bases). V was pared by 6 bases and J by 5 bases, with 15 bases between. There are 14 residues in the CDR3. The CDR3, as DNA: TGTGCCAGCAGCCCGGGGGTGGGGATAGATACGCAGTATTTT. Encoded protein: CASSPGVGIDTQYF.

This clonotype was seen a few times. The chain employs TRBV10-3 and TRBJ2-7; possibly TRBD1 or TRBD2 for D (5 bases each). Germline V lookup: CDR1 ENHRY, CDR2 SYGVKD. The ends were cut back, 3 bases at V and 6 bases at J, with 12 bases in the middle. The CDR3 has 13 amino acids. The CDR3 sequence is CAISDREISEQYF. The CDR3 DNA reads TGTGCCATCAGTGACAGGGAGATCTCCGAGCAGTACTTC.

This clonotype was counted between two and nine times. V gene TRBV5-1 combines with J gene TRBJ2-2, with a tentative D call TRBD1 (6 bases). Germline CDR1 is SGHRS and CDR2 is YFSETQ. This CDR3 region has 14 residues. Trimming stripped 7 bases from V and 3 bases from J, with 13 bases between. The CDR3 DNA follows: TGCGCCAGCGGGACGGGGACACACACCGGGGAGCTGTTTTTT. Encoded protein: CASGTGTHTGELFF. Supplemented by reference TRBV5-1 and TRBJ2-2, the full variable domain reads KAGVTQTPRYLIKTRGQQVTLSCSPISGHRSVSWYQQTPGQGLQFLFEYFSETQRNKGNFPGRFSGRQFSNSRSEMNVSTLELGDSALYLCASGTGTHTGELFFGEGSRLTVL.

This chain connects TRBV27 to TRBJ1-5; no reliable D call. The CDR3 loop spans 14 amino acids. CDR1 is MNHEY, CDR2 SMNVEV, per germline (reference sequence). Deletions cut 0 bases from V and 4 bases from J, with 7 bases between. The CDR3 DNA follows: TGTGCCAGCAGTTTATCGAGGGTTAATCAGCCCCAGCATTTT. Translating gives CASSLSRVNQPQHF.

The chain recombines TRBV6-1 with TRBJ2-3; D not certain. The CDR3 totals 17 residues. The V gene's germline CDR1 is MNHNS and CDR2 SASEGT. V was trimmed by 0 bases and J by 0 bases, leaving 13 bases between them. The chain's CDR3 is CASSEAGKGFSTDTQYF. CDR3 nucleotides: TGTGCCAGCAGTGAAGCAGGGAAAGGATTCAGCACAGATACGCAGTATTTT.